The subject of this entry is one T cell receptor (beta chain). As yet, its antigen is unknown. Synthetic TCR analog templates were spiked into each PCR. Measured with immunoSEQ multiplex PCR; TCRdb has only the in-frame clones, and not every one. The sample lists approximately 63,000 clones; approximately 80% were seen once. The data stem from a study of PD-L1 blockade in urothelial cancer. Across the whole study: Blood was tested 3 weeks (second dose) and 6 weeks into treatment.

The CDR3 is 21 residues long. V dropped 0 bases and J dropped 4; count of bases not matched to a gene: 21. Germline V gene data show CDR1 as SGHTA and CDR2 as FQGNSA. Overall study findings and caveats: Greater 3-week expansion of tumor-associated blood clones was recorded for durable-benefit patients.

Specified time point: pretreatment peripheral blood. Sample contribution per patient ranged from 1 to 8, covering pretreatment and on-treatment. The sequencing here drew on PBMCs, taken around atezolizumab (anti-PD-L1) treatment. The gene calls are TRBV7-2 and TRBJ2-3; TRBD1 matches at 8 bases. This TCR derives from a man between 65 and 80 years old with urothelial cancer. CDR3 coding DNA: TGTGCCAGCAGCTTAGCCCCGGGACAGGAGGGTCTAAGCACGCCCTCAGATACGCAGTATTTT. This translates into CASSLAPGQEGLSTPSDTQYF.